Each of the 26 T cell receptor delta chains below was sequenced from the same sample in a study of γδ T cells in repeated Plasmodium falciparum infection. Vgamma9/Vdelta2+ and Vdelta2-negative gammadelta T cells were flow-sorted from PBMC for bulk sequencing. TCRdb ran CATT on the multiplex PCR reads. The sample includes tens of thousands of delta-chain clones, over 1.5% of them seen just once. Sequencing was carried out using gamma-delta T cells from blood. The origin of the receptors is a pool of human donors (malaria-infected and uninfected, not separated).

This clone was seen at least ten times. This same CDR3 is encoded by further DNA sequences in the sample. The chain couples TRDV1 to TRDJ1; perhaps TRDD3 as D (6 bases). V was trimmed by 1 base and J by 4 bases, leaving 31 bases between them. The CDR3 covers 21 residues. Germline V gives CDR1 TSWWSYY, CDR2 QGS. DNA for the CDR3: TGTGCTCTTGGGGAACCCTCTAACTACATGGGGATTCTCCGGCGGGGCGATAAACTCATCTTT. This gives the protein CALGEPSNYMGILRRGDKLIF.

In regard to this clone: This is likely an artifact of a read error, given a far larger clone one base away. Within the sample, other DNA sequences also encode this same CDR3. The rearrangement uses TRDV1 and TRDJ1; 12 bases line up with TRDD3. Germline assignment: CDR1 TSWWSYY and CDR2 QGS. This CDR3 region has 19 residues. CDR3 loop: CALGDVRTGGYLGTDKLIF. CDR3 DNA sequence: TGCGCTCTTGGGGATGTACGTACTGGGGGATACTTGGGCACCGATAAACTCATCTTT.

This clone has only a few counts. TCRdb's protein for this DNA is that of a much larger clone and differs from the translation at residue 22, likely a read error; the protein shown is the DNA translation. This chain links TRDV2 with TRDJ1, with 10 bases lining up with TRDD3. In the absence of a J gene in TCRdb, the DNA was matched to germline to assign it here. The CDR3 is 29 residues long. From germline, CDR1 is GEAIGNYY and CDR2 EKD. With V trimmed by 3 bases and J by 0 bases, 45 bases remained unmatched. CDR3 region: CACDPMRTDARSYDGGGDTRNRYTDKLIF. The CDR3 DNA reads as TGTGCCTGTGACCCTATGCGGACCGACGCCCGTTCCTACGACGGGGGGGGGGATACGCGAAACCGGTACACCGATAAACTCATCTTT.

Remarks on this clone: The amino acid sequence in TCRdb belongs to a much larger clone and departs from this DNA's translation at residue 16, likely a sequencing read error; the sequence shown is translated from the DNA. V gene TRDV1 combines with J gene TRDJ2; TRDD3 matches at 8 bases. No J segment appears in TCRdb, so it was assigned here by matching the sequence to germline. Looked up from germline, CDR1 is TSWWSYY and CDR2 is QGS. This CDR3 spans 24 amino acids. The V segment lost 0 bases and the J segment 2 bases; nucleotides outside the gene matches: 26. The CDR3 spells CALGELPHELTNRGIKKLTAQLFF. The CDR3 DNA reads TGTGCTCTTGGGGAACTTCCTCATGAACTTACCAACCGGGGGATAAAAAAGTTGACAGCACAACTCTTCTTT.

About this clone itself: This DNA's translation differs at residue 3 from TCRdb's protein, which comes from a much larger clone; a read error is likely, and the protein shown is translated from the DNA. The J gene is TRDJ1, the V gene TRDV2, with 12 bases matching TRDD3. TCRdb supplies no J gene; here it was assigned by aligning the nucleotide sequence to germline. Germline V lookup: CDR1 GEAIGNYY, CDR2 EKD. J was trimmed by 0 bases and V by 9 bases; bases with no gene match: 13. The CDR3 covers 17 residues. The CDR3 region has the DNA TGTGCCCGTGCAGGAACTGGGGGATACTTTGACACCGATAAACTCATCTTT. This encodes CARAGTGGYFDTDKLIF.

Points on this clone: A read error is the likely source, as a far larger clone sits one nucleotide away. Other DNA sequences in this specimen translate into the identical CDR3. The chain joins TRDV2 to TRDJ1; 7 bases are shared with TRDD3. Germline assignment: CDR1 GEAIGNYY and CDR2 EKD. The V gene end was trimmed by 8 bases and the J gene end by 0 bases; junction bases not matched to a gene: 20. The CDR3 has 18 residues. The CDR3 nucleotides read TGTGCCTCCAACCTCCTGCTTGGGGGACCCTTGAACACCGATAAACTCATCTTT. Protein sequence: CASNLLLGGPLNTDKLIF.

This clone has more than one count but fewer than ten. The protein that TCRdb holds for this DNA derives from a much larger clone and differs from the translated DNA at residue 3, which likely indicates a read error; the protein shown here is translated from the DNA. The chain has TRDV1 and TRDJ1; 7 nucleotides agree with TRDD3. This CDR3 is built from 19 residues. The germline V gene has CDR1 TSWWSYY and CDR2 QGS. The DNA for the CDR3 is TGTGCTCGTGGGGAACATAAGGCGGACTGGGGTGCTCGGGTCGATAAACTCATCTTT. Translation: CARGEHKADWGARVDKLIF.

This clone appeared a few times. A far larger clone is one nucleotide away, so this likely arose from a read error. This sample also contains other DNA sequences that code for the same CDR3. The chain has TRDV2 and TRDJ3, with TRDD3 matching 11 bases. Here the J gene was assigned by germline matching of the DNA, as TCRdb has none. The CDR3 length is 23 residues. The germline CDR1 and CDR2 sequences are GEAIGNYY and EKD. The DNA for the CDR3 is TGTGCCTGTGACACCGGGGACTGGGGGATATCACGGACCAGCTCCCGGGACACCCGACAGATGTTTTTC. This sequence encodes CACDTGDWGISRTSSRDTRQMFF.

About this clone itself: This probably arose from a read error, given a far larger clone one base away. Called V gene: TRDV1; the J gene was not called; the table's D call TRDD3 went unverified against the DNA. This CDR3 spans 22 amino acids. From germline, CDR1 is TSWWSYY and CDR2 QGS. CDR3 bases: TGTGCTCTTGGGAACCCCCGTAAAAGGGCGCCAACTTGGGGACAGACAACCGATAAGCTCATCTTT. Protein: CALGNPRKRAPTWGQTTDKLIF.

This clone was seen more than once but under ten times. The chain couples TRDV1 to TRDJ1, with TRDD3 identical over 12 bases. This CDR3 is 24 amino acids long. Germline trimming cut 3 bases from V and 2 bases from J; bases unmatched to any gene: 28. CDR1 TSWWSYY and CDR2 QGS come from the germline V gene. The CDR3: CALGDLYPSNCGTGGYRGTDKLIF. The CDR3 DNA reads TGTGCTCTTGGGGATCTATACCCTTCTAATTGCGGTACTGGGGGATACAGGGGGACCGATAAACTCATCTTT.

This clone was counted between two and nine times. With only one base between it and a far larger clone, this is likely a read error. The sample contains more than one DNA sequence encoding this CDR3. The chain employs TRDV1 and TRDJ1; weak D call: TRDD2 (6 bases). TCRdb records no J gene; here it was assigned by comparing the DNA to germline. Between the trimmed V and J ends, which lost 4 bases and 0 bases, there was a span of 30 bases. Germline values: CDR1 TSWWSYY, CDR2 QGS. The CDR3 totals 21 residues. The CDR3 DNA follows: TGTGCTCTTGGGGCCCCGGGGAACCTTCCATATATGGGAGTGTACACCGATAAACTCATCTTT. Its protein product is CALGAPGNLPYMGVYTDKLIF.

This clone was seen more than once but under ten times. Only one base separates this from a far larger clonotype, so it likely reflects a read error. Other DNA sequences in this specimen translate into the identical CDR3. J is TRDJ2 and V is TRDV1, with D tentatively TRDD2 (6 bases). As TCRdb names no J gene, one was assigned here on the basis of a DNA match to germline. The germline CDR1 and CDR2 sequences are TSWWSYY and QGS. This CDR3 contains 20 residues. The V end lost 3 bases, the J end lost 9 bases, and 32 bases lay between the germline ends. The CDR3 bases are TGTGCTCTTGGGGAGGCCGGTTCGGTTTTTCGACTTCCTGGTATAACACAACTCTTCTTT. This codes for CALGEAGSVFRLPGITQLFF.

This clone was recorded at least ten times. A clone one base away is much larger, so this may be a read error. Other DNA sequences of this sample code for an identical CDR3. The rearrangement links TRDV1 to TRDJ1, with D possibly being TRDD3 (5 bases). Matching the DNA to germline supplied the J gene, which TCRdb does not give. The CDR3 totals 19 residues. The V gene's germline CDR1 is TSWWSYY and CDR2 QGS. V lost 3 bases, J lost 2 bases, and 25 bases lay in between. The CDR3 loop reads CALGEHSLFWDWRTDKLIF. The CDR3 region has the DNA TGTGCTCTTGGGGAGCACTCCCTTTTTTGGGATTGGCGAACCGATAAACTCATCTTT.

There are many counts of this clone. The mismatch at residue 20 between this DNA's translation and the TCRdb protein of a much larger clone likely reflects a read error; the protein shown is translated from the DNA. V and J are TRDV1 and TRDJ1, with TRDD3 identical over 8 bases. Looked up from germline, CDR1 is TSWWSYY and CDR2 is QGS. This CDR3 has 21 amino acids. Here the CDR3 DNA reads TGTGCTCTTGGGGAAGGATCTAGATTTCCCTATTTACTGGGGGCCATTGATAAACTCACCTTT. It is translated as CALGEGSRFPYLLGAIDKLTF.

This clone has more than one count but fewer than ten. The protein TCRdb gives is from a much larger clone and does not agree with this DNA's translation at residue 9, likely a read error; the protein shown here comes from the DNA. The V and J genes are TRDV1 and TRDJ1; 10 positions match TRDD3. No J gene is reported in TCRdb; it was inferred here by comparing the DNA with germline. The CDR3 loop spans 21 amino acids. The germline V gene has CDR1 TSWWSYY and CDR2 QGS. The CDR3 is CALRELGPIELLGDWCDKLIF. The DNA of the CDR3 is TGTGCTCTTAGGGAACTCGGTCCTATAGAGCTACTGGGGGATTGGTGCGATAAACTCATCTTT.

As for this clone: The TCRdb protein, from a much larger clone, departs from this DNA's translation at residue 13, likely by read error; the protein shown derives from the DNA. The chain employs TRDV3 and TRDJ1; weak D call: TRDD3 (9 bases). TCRdb carries no J gene annotation; the J gene was assigned here by matching the DNA with germline. Trimming removed 5 bases from V and 0 bases from J, with 31 bases in between. CDR1 is TVYSNPD, CDR2 GDNSRS, per germline (reference sequence). The CDR3 spans 19 residues. For the CDR3, the DNA is TGTGCCCACCGGCCTTCCTATCCGCTGGGGGATTTGCACACCGATAAACTCATCTTT. Protein sequence: CAHRPSYPLGDLHTDKLIF.

Many counts were recorded for this clone. This same CDR3 is encoded by further DNA sequences in the sample. The chain employs TRDV1 and TRDJ1; 8 bases match TRDD3. Trimming took 2 bases from V and 2 from J; bases not matched to a gene: 16. Germline V gene data show CDR1 as TSWWSYY and CDR2 as QGS. The CDR3 covers 19 residues. In nucleotides, the CDR3 is TGTGCTCTTGGGGAAGGGCCTACCCCGAGGGATACGGGAACCGATAAACTCATCTTT. Its translation: CALGEGPTPRDTGTDKLIF.

This clone was seen a few times. The protein held in TCRdb is that of a much larger clone and does not match this DNA's translation at residue 14, likely because of a read error; the protein shown is translated from the DNA. The chain couples TRDV1 to TRDJ1; 13 nucleotides agree with TRDD3. Germline V gene data show CDR1 as TSWWSYY and CDR2 as QGS. V shed 4 bases, J shed 0 bases, and the junction held 14 bases outside the gene matches. The CDR3 spans 20 residues. Here the CDR3 reads CALGVRTGGYVLQDTDKLIF. The CDR3 nucleotides are TGTGCTCTTGGGGTCAGGACTGGGGGATACGTACTCCAAGACACCGATAAACTCATCTTT.

This clone came up many times. One end of the junction varies from germline; a read error may be responsible. The same CDR3 also results from other DNA sequences found in this sample. The chain combines TRDV1 with TRDJ1; unclear D gene. This CDR3 region has 16 residues. Germline CDR1 TSWWSYY, CDR2 QGS. In DNA form, the CDR3 reads TGTGCTCTTGGGGACCCATTAACGGGGTACACCAATAAACTCATCTTT. Translated, it gives CALGDPLTGYTNKLIF.

Many counts were recorded for this clone. TCRdb's listed protein matches a much larger clone and diverges from this DNA's translation at residue 13, likely through a read error; the protein shown comes from the DNA. This chain links TRDV3 with TRDJ1, with TRDD3 matching over 12 bases. There are 16 residues in the CDR3. In germline, CDR1 is TVYSNPD, CDR2 GDNSRS (reference sequence). CDR3 loop: CAFFMTLLGDTDELIF. The CDR3 nucleotides read TGTGCCTTTTTTATGACTCTACTGGGGGATACCGATGAACTCATCTTT.

The sample holds many counts of this clone. This likely came from a read error, as a far larger clone is one base away. In the same sample, other DNA sequences code for this CDR3. The chain recombines TRDV1 with TRDJ1, with 11 bases matching TRDD3. This CDR3 has 21 amino acids. Germline CDR1 TSWWSYY, CDR2 QGS. In DNA, the CDR3 is TGTGCTCTTGGGCTAACCTTCCTACCCGTACTGGGGGATAATCCCACCGATAAGCTCATCTTT. It translates to CALGLTFLPVLGDNPTDKLIF.

This clone was detected ten times or more. The protein that TCRdb holds for this DNA derives from a much larger clone and differs from the translated DNA at residue 15, which likely indicates a read error; the protein shown here is translated from the DNA. The rearrangement links TRDV2 to TRDJ1, with D maybe TRDD3 (6 bases). The CDR3 has 18 residues. CDR1 is GEAIGNYY and CDR2 is EKD in the germline V gene. In nucleotides, the CDR3 is TGTGCCTGTGACACCGTCCGGGGGACCCAATTGTACACCGATAGACTCATCTTT. It specifies CACDTVRGTQLYTDRLIF.

This clone has ten or more counts. With a far larger clone one base away, a read error is the likely cause. Different DNA sequences within this sample yield the same CDR3. The J gene is TRDJ1, the V gene TRDV1, with 10 nucleotides matching TRDD3. The CDR3 is made up of 21 amino acids. The germline V gene has CDR1 TSWWSYY and CDR2 QGS. Here the CDR3 reads CALRELGPTELLGDWCDKLIF. DNA of the CDR3: TGTGCTCTTAGGGAACTCGGTCCTACGGAGCTACTGGGGGATTGGTGCGATAAACTCATCTTT.

Regarding this clone: This DNA's translation and the protein TCRdb lists, from a much larger clone, do not match at residue 17, likely due to a read error; the protein shown is translated from the DNA. The CDR3 sequence: CALGEWAFLHIWGMSAKPDKLIF. The CDR3 DNA reads as TGTGCTCTTGGGGAATGGGCCTTCCTACATATCTGGGGGATGTCAGCTAAGCCCGATAAACTCATCTTT. This sequence joins TRDV1 and TRDJ1; tentatively, D is TRDD2 or TRDD3 (9 bases each). Germline V gives CDR1 TSWWSYY, CDR2 QGS. The V and J ends lost 2 bases and 3 bases respectively, with 37 bases between them. The CDR3 length is 23 residues.

Comment on this clone: This probably arose from a read error, given a far larger clone one base away. The sample has other DNA sequences that encode this CDR3 too. V gene TRDV1 combines with J gene TRDJ1; the D gene is possibly TRDD2 (7 bases). Germline loops: CDR1 TSWWSYY, CDR2 QGS. The CDR3 spans 19 residues. This CDR3 reads CALGELLPIDTWEASKLIF. Here the CDR3 DNA reads TGTGCTCTTGGAGAACTGCTTCCTATAGATACGTGGGAGGCCTCTAAACTCATCTTT.

As regards this clone: The protein held in TCRdb is that of a much larger clone and does not match this DNA's translation at residue 8, likely because of a read error; the protein shown is translated from the DNA. This sequence joins TRDV2 and TRDJ3, with D perhaps matching TRDD3 (6 bases). As TCRdb names no J gene, one was assigned here on the basis of a DNA match to germline. The CDR3 runs to 19 residues. V was clipped by 0 bases and J by 0 bases, with 14 bases between them. The germline V gene has CDR1 GEAIGNYY and CDR2 EKD. The CDR3 loop is CACDTAGDPSSWDTRQMFF. DNA of the CDR3: TGTGCCTGTGACACCGCGGGGGACCCAAGCTCCTGGGACACCCGACAGATGTTTTTC.